These T cell receptor beta chains were read from a single sample in a study of T cells in Graves' hyperthyroidism and ophthalmopathy. A single record per CDR3 protein comes from TCRdb applying MiXCR to the multiplex PCR reads. Here the sample spans approximately 640,000 distinct CDR3 sequences, roughly 17% being singletons. Sequencing was done on a sample of blood. These receptors originate from a man aged 50 to 60 with Graves' hyperthyroidism. CDR3s include the opening cysteine and the closing phenylalanine or tryptophan. Each record gives: D gene, J gene, V gene, clone size, CDR3 DNA, CDR3 protein. The D gene is left open where the match is weak. Only some rows state a clone size, as once, few, many or a class for expanded clones.

d_call: .
j_call: TRBJ1-6
v_call: TRBV4-3
clone_size: .
cdr3_nt: TGCGCCAGCAGCCAGGGGGGGGCCGGTTCACCCCTCCACTTT
cdr3_aa: CASSQGGAGSPLHF

d_call: TRBD1
j_call: TRBJ2-5
v_call: TRBV5-1
clone_size: .
cdr3_nt: TGCGCCAGCAGCTCCCTTTGGCGGACAGGGGCACAAGAGACCCAGTACTTC
cdr3_aa: CASSSLWRTGAQETQYF

d_call: .
j_call: TRBJ1-2
v_call: TRBV5-1
clone_size: .
cdr3_nt: TGCGCCAGCAGCTTGTCGGGGGGCGATGGCTACACCTTC
cdr3_aa: CASSLSGGDGYTF

d_call: TRBD1
j_call: TRBJ2-3
v_call: TRBV5-4
clone_size: .
cdr3_nt: TGTGCCAGCAGCCCGGCCCAGGACAGGGGGTATACGCAGTATTTT
cdr3_aa: CASSPAQDRGYTQYF

d_call: TRBD1
j_call: TRBJ1-1
v_call: TRBV28
clone_size: .
cdr3_nt: TGTGCCAGCAGTCCTCCGTGGACAGGGGGCACTGAAGCTTTCTTT
cdr3_aa: CASSPPWTGGTEAFF

d_call: .
j_call: TRBJ1-1
v_call: TRBV24-1
clone_size: many
cdr3_nt: TGTGCCACCCAGGCGGATAACTCTGAAGCTTTCTTT
cdr3_aa: CATQADNSEAFF

d_call: .
j_call: TRBJ2-5
v_call: TRBV11-2
clone_size: many
cdr3_nt: TGTGCCAGCAGCTTCGCGGAGACCCAGTACTTC
cdr3_aa: CASSFAETQYF

d_call: .
j_call: TRBJ1-1
v_call: TRBV5-1
clone_size: few
cdr3_nt: TGCGCCAGCAGATGGGACCCCTTGAGCTCTGACACTGAAGCTTTCTTT
cdr3_aa: CASRWDPLSSDTEAFF

d_call: .
j_call: TRBJ1-1
v_call: TRBV28
clone_size: few
cdr3_nt: TGTGCCAGCAGCCATCGTCCCTACACTGAAGCTTTCTTT
cdr3_aa: CASSHRPYTEAFF

d_call: TRBD2
j_call: TRBJ2-3
v_call: TRBV6-2/TRBV6-3
clone_size: .
cdr3_nt: TGTGCCAGCAGTTACGGGCGGGAGATCCCAGATACGCAGTATTTT
cdr3_aa: CASSYGREIPDTQYF

d_call: .
j_call: TRBJ2-1
v_call: TRBV7-9
clone_size: many
cdr3_nt: TGTGCCAGCAGCTTGATAAACTTACTCTCCTACAATGAGCAGTTCTTC
cdr3_aa: CASSLINLLSYNEQFF

d_call: .
j_call: TRBJ2-7
v_call: TRBV28
clone_size: many
cdr3_nt: TGTGCCAGCAGTTTTCCGACGGCTTTGGGAGAGCAGTACTTC
cdr3_aa: CASSFPTALGEQYF

d_call: TRBD2
j_call: TRBJ2-1
v_call: TRBV7-6
clone_size: many
cdr3_nt: TGTGCCAGCAGCTTAGGTAGCGGGAGGAGCAATGAGCAGTTCTTC
cdr3_aa: CASSLGSGRSNEQFF

d_call: TRBD2
j_call: TRBJ2-5
v_call: TRBV10-3
clone_size: .
cdr3_nt: TGTGCCATCAGTAGAACTAGCGGGAGTGAGACCCAGTACTTC
cdr3_aa: CAISRTSGSETQYF

d_call: .
j_call: TRBJ1-5
v_call: TRBV2
clone_size: .
cdr3_nt: TGTGCCAGCATGCCGCAGGGTTCCAATCAGCCCCAGCATTTT
cdr3_aa: CASMPQGSNQPQHF

d_call: .
j_call: TRBJ2-7
v_call: TRBV19
clone_size: .
cdr3_nt: TGTGCCAGCTCCCCTTACGCCGGGCCAGCCTCCTACGAGCAGTACTTC
cdr3_aa: CASSPYAGPASYEQYF

d_call: .
j_call: TRBJ2-2
v_call: TRBV28
clone_size: many
cdr3_nt: TGTGCCAGCAGTCAGGAACCCGGGGAGCTGTTTTTT
cdr3_aa: CASSQEPGELFF

d_call: .
j_call: TRBJ1-1
v_call: TRBV20-1
clone_size: many
cdr3_nt: TGCAGTGCTAGAGATCTAGATAGAGGGGGGGGCACTGAAGCTTTCTTT
cdr3_aa: CSARDLDRGGGTEAFF

d_call: TRBD1
j_call: TRBJ2-5
v_call: TRBV6-1
clone_size: many
cdr3_nt: TGTGCCAGCAGTACGACAGGGGGCTCCGAGACCCAGTACTTC
cdr3_aa: CASSTTGGSETQYF

d_call: .
j_call: TRBJ1-1
v_call: TRBV27
clone_size: many
cdr3_nt: TGTGCCAGCAGACCCCTGGAGGCGCGGAACACTGAAGCTTTCTTT
cdr3_aa: CASRPLEARNTEAFF

d_call: TRBD2
j_call: TRBJ2-7
v_call: TRBV28
clone_size: .
cdr3_nt: TGTGCCAGCAGTTGCTATGCCCCCCTAGCGGGCTGCTCCTACGAGCAGTACTTC
cdr3_aa: CASSCYAPLAGCSYEQYF

d_call: .
j_call: TRBJ1-1
v_call: TRBV29-1
clone_size: many
cdr3_nt: TGCAGCGTTGACACAGACATGAACACTGAAGCTTTCTTT
cdr3_aa: CSVDTDMNTEAFF

d_call: TRBD2
j_call: TRBJ2-7
v_call: TRBV4-1
clone_size: few
cdr3_nt: TGCGCCAGCAGCCAAGAACTAGCGGGAGGACAGGGCGAGCAGTACTTC
cdr3_aa: CASSQELAGGQGEQYF

d_call: TRBD1
j_call: TRBJ2-7
v_call: TRBV29-1
clone_size: many
cdr3_nt: TGCAGCGTTTACGACAGGGGCCACGAGCAGTACTTC
cdr3_aa: CSVYDRGHEQYF

d_call: .
j_call: TRBJ2-5
v_call: TRBV11-2
clone_size: many
cdr3_nt: TGTGCCAGCAGCTTAGATCTAGGTACAGGGCCAGAGGTTGACCAGTACTTC
cdr3_aa: CASSLDLGTGPEVDQYF

d_call: TRBD2
j_call: TRBJ2-7
v_call: TRBV19
clone_size: few
cdr3_nt: TGTGCCAGTAGTACAGCTAGCGGGTCCTCCTACGAGCAGTACTTC
cdr3_aa: CASSTASGSSYEQYF

d_call: .
j_call: TRBJ1-2
v_call: TRBV5-5
clone_size: .
cdr3_nt: TGTGCCAGCAGCCCCACCTCCGGGACAACCTATGGCTACACCTTC
cdr3_aa: CASSPTSGTTYGYTF

d_call: TRBD1
j_call: TRBJ2-2
v_call: TRBV27
clone_size: few
cdr3_nt: TGTGCCAGCAGTCCTGCGTCACAGGGGCTCCCCGGGGAGCTGTTTTTT
cdr3_aa: CASSPASQGLPGELFF

d_call: .
j_call: TRBJ2-7
v_call: TRBV6-1
clone_size: many
cdr3_nt: TGTGCCAGCAGTCTGACAGATGCTACCTACGAGCAGTACTTC
cdr3_aa: CASSLTDATYEQYF

d_call: .
j_call: TRBJ2-2
v_call: TRBV28
clone_size: many
cdr3_nt: TGTGCCAGCAGTTTATGGAACACCGGGGAGCTGTTTTTT
cdr3_aa: CASSLWNTGELFF

d_call: TRBD1
j_call: TRBJ1-1
v_call: TRBV19
clone_size: .
cdr3_nt: TGTGCCAGTAGGACCGGGGACAGGAACGTGAACACTGAAGCTTTCTTT
cdr3_aa: CASRTGDRNVNTEAFF

d_call: .
j_call: TRBJ1-1
v_call: TRBV10-3
clone_size: few
cdr3_nt: TGTGCCATCAGTGAACGCACCGTGAACACTGAAGCTTTCTTT
cdr3_aa: CAISERTVNTEAFF

d_call: .
j_call: TRBJ2-6
v_call: TRBV4-1
clone_size: .
cdr3_nt: TGCGCCAGCAGCCATCCCCGGGACGCAAGCTCTGGGGCCAACGTCCTGACTTTC
cdr3_aa: CASSHPRDASSGANVLTF

d_call: .
j_call: TRBJ1-1
v_call: TRBV11-2
clone_size: many
cdr3_nt: TGTGCCAGCAGCTTAGATCGCAAGGTTGAAGCTTTCTTT
cdr3_aa: CASSLDRKVEAFF

d_call: .
j_call: TRBJ1-1
v_call: TRBV6-1
clone_size: many
cdr3_nt: TGTGCCAGCAGTGTCCCAGGGGTGGCGAACACTGAAGCTTTCTTT
cdr3_aa: CASSVPGVANTEAFF

d_call: TRBD1
j_call: TRBJ1-6
v_call: TRBV7-6
clone_size: .
cdr3_nt: TGTGCCAGCAGCAACACGAGGGGACAGGGAAGGAATTCATCCCTCCACTTT
cdr3_aa: CASSNTRGQGRNSSLHF

d_call: TRBD2
j_call: TRBJ2-3
v_call: TRBV2
clone_size: many
cdr3_nt: TGTGCCAGCCTTAGCGGGTTTAGCACAGATACGCAGTATTTT
cdr3_aa: CASLSGFSTDTQYF

d_call: .
j_call: TRBJ2-1
v_call: TRBV2
clone_size: few
cdr3_nt: TGTGCCAGCAGTTGGGATCCCGTTGGGGAGCAGTTCTTC
cdr3_aa: CASSWDPVGEQFF

d_call: .
j_call: TRBJ2-1
v_call: TRBV5-1
clone_size: few
cdr3_nt: TGCGCCAGCAGCTTGGTGCTGCTAGCGAGGAACAATGAGCAGTTCTTC
cdr3_aa: CASSLVLLARNNEQFF

d_call: .
j_call: TRBJ2-1
v_call: TRBV3-1
clone_size: many
cdr3_nt: TGTGCCAGCAGCCAAAGGGGTGCAGAGGGTGAGCAGTTCTTC
cdr3_aa: CASSQRGAEGEQFF

d_call: .
j_call: TRBJ2-5
v_call: TRBV29-1
clone_size: many
cdr3_nt: TGCAGCGTTGAATTCGGACTCAAACAAGAGACCCAGTACTTC
cdr3_aa: CSVEFGLKQETQYF

d_call: .
j_call: TRBJ2-7
v_call: TRBV28
clone_size: many
cdr3_nt: TGTGCCAGCAGGTCTGAGGGGGGGGCCTTCCACGAGCAGTACTTC
cdr3_aa: CASRSEGGAFHEQYF

d_call: TRBD2
j_call: TRBJ2-1
v_call: TRBV7-2
clone_size: many
cdr3_nt: TGTGCCAGCAGCCAGGGAGGGCCCTCCTACAATGAGCAGTTCTTC
cdr3_aa: CASSQGGPSYNEQFF

d_call: .
j_call: TRBJ2-4
v_call: TRBV16
clone_size: .
cdr3_nt: TGTGCCAGCAGCCAATCGGGGCAGGGGAAAGCCAAAAACATTCAGTACTTC
cdr3_aa: CASSQSGQGKAKNIQYF

d_call: .
j_call: TRBJ2-1
v_call: TRBV12-3/TRBV12-4
clone_size: many
cdr3_nt: TGTGCCAGCAGCAAGCAGGGTGAGCAGTTCTTC
cdr3_aa: CASSKQGEQFF

d_call: .
j_call: TRBJ1-1
v_call: TRBV7-9
clone_size: .
cdr3_nt: TGTGCCAGCAGCTCCCAGTCCCGACGCGTCGCTCTCTGGGGCACTGAAGCTTTCTTT
cdr3_aa: CASSSQSRRVALWGTEAFF

d_call: .
j_call: TRBJ2-7
v_call: TRBV27
clone_size: many
cdr3_nt: TGTGCCAGCAGTTTGGGGCCCGAGCAGTACTTC
cdr3_aa: CASSLGPEQYF

d_call: .
j_call: TRBJ1-2
v_call: TRBV6-1
clone_size: few
cdr3_nt: TGTGCCAGCAGTGAAATCCTCAGCCGAAGCTATGGCTACACCTTC
cdr3_aa: CASSEILSRSYGYTF

d_call: TRBD1
j_call: TRBJ1-1
v_call: TRBV28
clone_size: many
cdr3_nt: TGTGCCAGCAGCCCCGGGACAGCTGGCAACACTGAAGCTTTCTTT
cdr3_aa: CASSPGTAGNTEAFF

d_call: TRBD1
j_call: TRBJ2-2
v_call: TRBV5-1
clone_size: many
cdr3_nt: TGCGCCAGCAGCTTGTTAGGGGGCGCGAACACCGGGGAGCTGTTTTTT
cdr3_aa: CASSLLGGANTGELFF

d_call: TRBD1
j_call: TRBJ1-1
v_call: TRBV27
clone_size: many
cdr3_nt: TGTGCCAGCAGTTTATCGGGACAGGGGTACACTGAAGCTTTCTTT
cdr3_aa: CASSLSGQGYTEAFF

d_call: .
j_call: TRBJ2-3
v_call: TRBV9
clone_size: many
cdr3_nt: TGTGCCAGCAGCGTAGCCTCATCTTACACAGATACGCAGTATTTT
cdr3_aa: CASSVASSYTDTQYF

d_call: .
j_call: TRBJ2-7
v_call: TRBV5-1
clone_size: few
cdr3_nt: TGCGCCAGCAGCTGGAGCCCCGGAGTCTCCTACGAGCAGTACTTC
cdr3_aa: CASSWSPGVSYEQYF